The 15 T cell receptor beta chains listed next were all sequenced from one sample in a study of T-cell memory formation after mild COVID-19. TCRdb reanalysed the 5' RACE reads using MiXCR and keeps one entry per CDR3 protein. The sample lists some 64,000 distinct CDR3 sequences; 9% to 9.5% were seen once. Material: PBMCs or a T cell subset sorted from them (not recorded which). Receptors originate from a man in his late teens or twenties who had mild COVID-19 (a few samples of this study predate the infection). Cell type and time point are not known.

This clonotype was found a few times. This chain connects TRBV28 to TRBJ2-3, with 10 bases matching TRBD1. J gave up 4 bases and V 5 bases, and 6 bases lay outside the gene matches. CDR3 size: 15 residues. The V gene's germline CDR1 is MDHEN and CDR2 SYDVKM. The CDR3 loop is CASSQDRGRADTQYF. DNA for the CDR3: TGTGCCAGCAGTCAAGACAGGGGGCGGGCAGATACGCAGTATTTT.

This clonotype was counted between two and nine times. V and J are TRBV5-1 and TRBJ2-5, with a tentative D call TRBD2 (7 bases). This CDR3 is built from 15 residues. V lost 0 bases and J 3 bases, leaving 12 bases between the germline ends. CDR1 and CDR2 (germline): SGHRS, YFSETQ. Here the CDR3 DNA reads TGCGCCAGCAGCTTGGCGGGGGGCGGGGAAGAGACCCAGTACTTC. Its protein is CASSLAGGGEETQYF.

This clonotype was seen repeatedly, ten times or more. This chain joins TRBV12-3 or TRBV12-4 and TRBJ2-5, with 10 bases matching TRBD2. Unmatched junction bases numbered 3, after V lost 7 bases and J lost 4 bases. CDR3 size: 13 residues. The CDR3 nucleotides read TGTGCCAGCACCTTAGCGGGAGGAGAGACCCAGTACTTC. Protein: CASTLAGGETQYF.

V is TRBV5-1 and J is TRBJ1-2; D is uncertain. The germline gives CDR1 SGHRS, CDR2 YFSETQ. The CDR3 runs to 15 residues. Trimming removed 0 bases from V and 4 bases from J, with 13 bases in between. The CDR3 loop is CASSLAEGQAYGYTF. The CDR3 coding sequence is TGCGCCAGCAGCTTGGCGGAGGGTCAGGCCTATGGCTACACCTTC.

The V gene is TRBV29-1, the J gene TRBJ2-5, with D possibly TRBD1 on 8 matching bases. Germline CDR1 and CDR2: SQVTM and ANQGSEA. V lost 5 bases and J lost 1, with 11 bases in between. CDR3 length equals 13 residues. DNA for the CDR3: TGCAGCGTTAGCGGGACAGGCCAAGAGACCCAGTACTTC. This encodes CSVSGTGQETQYF.

The chain is built from TRBV29-1 and TRBJ2-3; 7 bases fit TRBD1. Germline CDR1 SQVTM, CDR2 ANQGSEA. The length of the CDR3 is 13 residues. V shed 7 bases and J 2 bases; nucleotides not matched to a gene: 6. CDR3 amino acids: CSAGGQNTDTQYF. The CDR3 DNA reads TGCAGCGCTGGGGGACAGAACACAGATACGCAGTATTTT.

This clonotype was observed a handful of times. The chain joins TRBV7-9 to TRBJ2-3; the D gene is possibly TRBD2 (5 bases). V gave up 5 bases and J gave up 4 bases, with 13 bases separating them. The CDR3 runs 14 residues. Germline CDR1 and CDR2: SEHNR and FQNEAQ (reference sequence). The DNA of the CDR3 is TGTGCCAGCAGCCACGGAGAGAGGGCAGATACGCAGTATTTT. Translated: CASSHGERADTQYF.

This sequence joins TRBV5-1 and TRBJ2-7, with TRBD1 identical over 10 bases. The CDR3 consists of 17 residues. After removal of 0 bases from V and 1 base from J, the junction contained 7 bases not matched to a gene. Germline V gives CDR1 SGHRS, CDR2 YFSETQ. The CDR3 reads CASSLAGQGKGSYEQYF. As DNA, the CDR3 is TGCGCCAGCAGCTTGGCGGGACAGGGGAAAGGGTCCTACGAGCAGTACTTC.

There are many counts of this clonotype. The chain recombines TRBV6-2 or TRBV6-3 with TRBJ2-5, with 10 bases fitting TRBD2. The CDR3 consists of 15 residues. Losses at the gene ends were 6 bases for V and 4 bases for J; bases not matched to a gene: 8. Germline CDR1 MNHEY, CDR2 SVGEGT. CDR3 nucleotides: TGTGCCAGCAGCCCTTGGACTAGCGGACCAGAGACCCAGTACTTC. The encoded protein is CASSPWTSGPETQYF.

The sample holds a few counts of this clonotype. J is TRBJ2-2 and V is TRBV7-2; D assignment may be TRBD1 or TRBD2 (5 bases each). Deletions cut 3 bases from V and 3 bases from J, with 11 bases between. Germline-derived CDR1 and CDR2 are SGHTA and FQGNSA. The CDR3 is made up of 15 amino acids. The CDR3 DNA sequence: TGTGCCAGCAGCTTTCAGGGAGTGGACACCGGGGAGCTGTTTTTT. Residues: CASSFQGVDTGELFF.

This sequence joins TRBV9 and TRBJ2-3; D unclear. Germline V gene data show CDR1 as SGDLS and CDR2 as YYNGEE. The CDR3 is made up of 12 amino acids. Trimming stripped 3 bases from V and 4 bases from J, with 6 bases between. CDR3 protein: CASSGFADTQYF. CDR3 bases: TGTGCCAGCAGCGGATTTGCAGATACGCAGTATTTT.

This chain connects TRBV12-3 or TRBV12-4 to TRBJ2-2, with D perhaps being TRBD1 or TRBD2 (6 bases each). Deletions cut 6 bases from V and 6 bases from J, with 8 bases between. The CDR3 has 12 amino acids. CDR3 nucleotide sequence: TGTGCCAGCAGGGGGGGCGCCGGGGAGCTGTTTTTT. Its translation: CASRGGAGELFF.

This CDR3 reads CASTSTANYGYTF. The CDR3 region has the DNA TGTGCCAGCACCTCGACAGCTAACTATGGCTACACCTTC. The J gene is TRBJ1-2, the V gene TRBV12-3 or TRBV12-4; perhaps TRBD1 as D (5 bases). This CDR3 comprises 13 residues. Deletions cut 7 bases from V and 0 bases from J, with 9 bases between.

This clonotype was seen repeatedly, ten times or more. The chain links TRBV10-3 to TRBJ2-1; 10 bases are a match to TRBD2. V lost 3 bases and J lost 10; bases outside the gene matches: 12. The CDR3 sequence is 16 residues long. CDR1 and CDR2 from the germline V gene are ENHRY and SYGVKD. The CDR3 sequence is CAISELERGGRREQFF. CDR3 DNA: TGTGCCATCAGTGAACTCGAGCGGGGGGGCCGACGGGAGCAGTTCTTC.

J is TRBJ2-2 and V is TRBV11-3; TRBD2 might be the D (6 bases). The CDR3 runs 13 residues. Between the trimmed V and J ends, which lost 7 bases and 1 base, there was a span of 7 bases. Germline loops: CDR1 SGHNT, CDR2 YENEEA. CDR3 DNA: TGTGCCAGCAAGGGAGGGAACACCGGGGAGCTGTTTTTT. As protein: CASKGGNTGELFF. Drawing the rest from reference TRBV11-3 and TRBJ2-2, the complete variable domain is EAGVVQSPRYKIIEKKQPVAFWCNPISGHNTLYWYLQNLGQGPELLIRYENEEAVDDSQLPKDRFSAERLKGVDSTLKIQPAELGDSAVYLCASKGGNTGELFFGEGSRLTVL.